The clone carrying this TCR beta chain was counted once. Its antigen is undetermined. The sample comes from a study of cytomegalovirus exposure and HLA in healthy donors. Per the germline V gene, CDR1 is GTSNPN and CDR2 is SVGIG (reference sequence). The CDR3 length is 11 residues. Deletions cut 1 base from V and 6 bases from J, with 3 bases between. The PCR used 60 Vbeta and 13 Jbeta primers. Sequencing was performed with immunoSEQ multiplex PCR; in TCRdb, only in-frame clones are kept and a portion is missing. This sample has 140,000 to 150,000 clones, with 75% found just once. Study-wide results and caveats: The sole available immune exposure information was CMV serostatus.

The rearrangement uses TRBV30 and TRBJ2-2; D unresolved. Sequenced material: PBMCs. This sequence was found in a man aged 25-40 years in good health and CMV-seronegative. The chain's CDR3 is CAWSASGELFF. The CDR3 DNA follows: TGTGCCTGGAGTGCATCCGGGGAGCTGTTTTTT. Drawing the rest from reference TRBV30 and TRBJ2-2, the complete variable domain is SQTIHQWPATLVQPVGSPLSLECTVEGTSNPNLYWYRQAAGRGLQLLFYSVGIGQISSEVPQNLSASRPQDRQFILSSKKLLLSDSGFYLCAWSASGELFFGEGSRLTVL.